The 27 T cell receptor beta chains given below trace back to one sample, sequenced in a study of blood T cell repertoires in COVID-19. The repertoire was sequenced with immunoSEQ multiplex PCR; TCRdb's copy has only in-frame clones and lacks some. In the table there are fewer than 250,000 clones, around four fifths of which are singletons. Sequenced input: peripheral blood. The receptor source for this set is a woman aged 80 or over with COVID-19, enrolled during active disease.

The chain joins TRBV12-3 or TRBV12-4 to TRBJ2-2; 7 nucleotides agree with TRBD1. The CDR3 totals 13 residues. V was clipped by 5 bases and J by 7 bases; unmatched bases: 4. This chain's CDR3 is CASSHRGDGELFF. The CDR3, as DNA: TGTGCCAGCAGTCACAGGGGAGACGGGGAGCTGTTTTTT.

The chain links TRBV6-5 to TRBJ2-3; possibly TRBD1 for D (5 bases). V was trimmed by 8 bases and J by 2 bases, leaving 11 bases between them. The germline CDR1 and CDR2 sequences are MNHEY and SVGAGI. This CDR3 has 13 residues. The CDR3 region is CASARQPTDTQYF. The CDR3 DNA follows: TGTGCCAGCGCCCGACAGCCCACAGATACGCAGTATTTT.

The chain has TRBV6-5 and TRBJ1-2, with D perhaps TRBD1 (6 bases). The CDR3 has 14 amino acids. V was cut by 6 bases and J by 0 bases, with 11 bases left in between. In germline, CDR1 is MNHEY, CDR2 SVGAGI. Here the CDR3 reads CASSRGPTNYGYTF. CDR3 bases: TGTGCCAGCAGCAGGGGTCCCACTAACTATGGCTACACCTTC.

This sequence joins TRBV2 and TRBJ1-4; D ambiguous. The CDR3 sequence is 13 residues long. Germline loops: CDR1 SNHLY, CDR2 FYNNEI. V was pared by 4 bases and J by 8 bases, with 11 bases between. The CDR3 protein is CASSATGAEKLFF. CDR3 coding DNA: TGTGCCAGCAGTGCCACGGGAGCGGAAAAACTGTTTTTT.

This clone was counted a few times. V usage is TRBV7-9 and J usage is TRBJ1-5; 9 positions match TRBD1. In germline, CDR1 is SEHNR, CDR2 FQNEAQ (reference sequence). The CDR3 sequence is 14 residues long. The V gene end was trimmed by 3 bases and the J gene end by 5 bases; junction bases not matched to a gene: 2. The CDR3 reads CASSLDRGDQPQHF. DNA of the CDR3: TGTGCCAGCAGCTTGGACAGGGGCGATCAGCCCCAGCATTTT.

As to this clone: One end of the junction is discordant with germline, which a read error may explain. The V call is TRBV5-1, the J call TRBJ2-3; 11 positions match TRBD2. Germline V gene lookup returns CDR1 SGHRS and CDR2 YFSETQ. The CDR3 length is 14 residues. The CDR3 DNA follows: TGCGCCAGCAGCTCTAGCGGGGGGCCCATACGGTCGCATTTT. It translates to CASSSSGGPIRSHF.

The rearrangement uses TRBV28 and TRBJ2-3, with 8 nucleotides matching TRBD1. This CDR3 has 15 amino acids. CDR1 and CDR2 from the germline V gene are MDHEN and SYDVKM. V dropped 6 bases and J dropped 3; count of bases not matched to a gene: 8. The chain's CDR3 is CASSDRGLLTDTQYF. The CDR3 DNA follows: TGTGCCAGCAGCGACAGGGGTCTTCTTACAGATACGCAGTATTTT.

The chain joins TRBV19 to TRBJ2-3; TRBD2 matches 15 bases. After removal of 4 bases from V and 4 bases from J, the junction contained 18 bases not matched to a gene. Germline CDR1 is LNHDA and CDR2 is SQIVND (reference sequence). This CDR3 spans 21 amino acids. The CDR3, as DNA: TGTGCCAGTAGTACCGGACGGGGACTAGCGGGGGGTTCAAGGACATCAGATACGCAGTATTTT. This translates into CASSTGRGLAGGSRTSDTQYF.

This chain links TRBV6-5 with TRBJ2-1; 9 nucleotides align to TRBD1. The germline CDR1 and CDR2 sequences are MNHEY and SVGAGI. With 4 bases clipped from V and 5 bases from J, the junction kept 3 bases outside the gene matches. This CDR3 is 14 amino acids long. The CDR3 spells CASSSGQGNNEQFF. Here the CDR3 DNA reads TGTGCCAGCAGTTCCGGACAGGGGAACAATGAGCAGTTCTTC.

J is TRBJ1-2 and V is TRBV5-1, with D uncertain. Germline-derived CDR1 and CDR2 are SGHRS and YFSETQ. V was shortened by 0 bases and J by 5 bases, with 11 bases between the two germline ends. CDR3 length equals 14 residues. DNA for the CDR3: TGCGCCAGCAGCTTGGAGGCAGCCGGGTATGGCTACACCTTC. This translates into CASSLEAAGYGYTF.

The rearrangement links TRBV12-3 or TRBV12-4 to TRBJ2-5; a weak D match, TRBD2 (6 bases). The CDR3 covers 13 residues. The ends were cut back, 3 bases at V and 3 bases at J, with 8 bases in the middle. CDR3: CASSFGTEETQYF. The DNA for the CDR3 is TGTGCCAGCAGTTTTGGGACTGAAGAGACCCAGTACTTC.

The chain uses TRBV5-1 and TRBJ2-7; the D gene is possibly TRBD1 (5 bases). V dropped 0 bases and J dropped 3 bases, with 25 bases sitting between them. Germline V gene data show CDR1 as SGHRS and CDR2 as YFSETQ. The CDR3 covers 19 residues. The CDR3 nucleotides are TGCGCCAGCAGCTTGGGTGGCGTGACAGCGTCATTGGCTTACTACGAGCAGTACTTC. This translates into CASSLGGVTASLAYYEQYF.

Only one count was recorded for this clone. The V call is TRBV4-1, the J call TRBJ1-5; D unresolved. The CDR3 sequence is 17 residues long. Trimming left V 0 bases short and J 0 bases short, with 12 bases between. Germline loops: CDR1 MGHRA, CDR2 YSYEKL. CDR3: CASSQDPQVYSNQPQHF. The CDR3 coding sequence is TGCGCCAGCAGCCAAGATCCGCAGGTCTATAGCAATCAGCCCCAGCATTTT.

V is TRBV3-1 (or the pseudogene TRBV3-2) and J is TRBJ1-2, with 12 nucleotides matching TRBD1. Germline V gene sequence: CDR1 LGHDT, CDR2 YNNKEL (reference sequence). The CDR3 has 15 amino acids. V shed 4 bases, J shed 4 bases, and the junction held 4 bases outside the gene matches. The CDR3 is CASSRGTGGAYGYTF. In DNA form, the CDR3 reads TGTGCCAGCAGCCGAGGGACAGGGGGCGCCTATGGCTACACCTTC.

This chain connects TRBV5-4 to TRBJ2-5; 11 nucleotides match TRBD2. The CDR3 consists of 17 residues. J gave up 2 bases and V 7 bases, and 13 bases lay outside the gene matches. The germline CDR1 and CDR2 sequences are SGHNT and YYREEE (reference sequence). CDR3 in DNA: TGTGCCAGCGCCTCCGGAGTAGCGGGGGGGAAGCAAGAGACCCAGTACTTC. It encodes CASASGVAGGKQETQYF.

The chain is built from TRBV6-5 and TRBJ1-2, with D possibly TRBD1 on 5 matching bases. Germline V gene lookup returns CDR1 MNHEY and CDR2 SVGAGI. V gave up 0 bases and J gave up 1 base, with 12 bases separating them. This CDR3 spans 16 amino acids. CDR3 bases: TGTGCCAGCAGTTACTCTTCCAGGGAGGGTAACTATGGCTACACCTTC. It is translated as CASSYSSREGNYGYTF.

The chain employs TRBV11-2 and TRBJ1-1; D gene uncertain. Per the germline V gene, CDR1 is SGHAT and CDR2 is FQNNGV. Trimming pared 3 bases from V and 5 bases from J, leaving 10 bases between. The CDR3 runs to 13 residues. The chain's CDR3 is CASSLVRRTEAFF. The DNA of the CDR3 is TGTGCCAGCAGCTTGGTTCGCCGGACTGAAGCTTTCTTT.

The CDR3 here is CASTSTSGTYEQYF. The CDR3 DNA is TGTGCCAGCACCTCGACTAGCGGGACTTACGAGCAGTACTTC. This chain links TRBV28 with TRBJ2-7; TRBD2 agrees at 11 bases. Germline trimming cut 7 bases from V and 4 bases from J; bases unmatched to any gene: 6. The CDR3 totals 14 residues. CDR1 is MDHEN, CDR2 SYDVKM, per germline.

V is TRBV7-2 and J is TRBJ2-2; 9 bases fit TRBD2. Germline values: CDR1 SGHTA, CDR2 FQGNSA. The V gene end was trimmed by 2 bases and the J gene end by 3 bases; junction bases not matched to a gene: 1. The CDR3 has 15 amino acids. CDR3 in amino acids: CASSLQRGDTGELFF. The CDR3 nucleotides are TGTGCCAGCAGCTTACAGCGGGGGGACACCGGGGAGCTGTTTTTT.

The V gene is TRBV12-3 or TRBV12-4, the J gene TRBJ2-3; D unresolved. There are 11 residues in the CDR3. V dropped 6 bases and J dropped 7 bases, with 8 bases sitting between them. CDR3 in amino acids: CASSLQYTQYF. In nucleotides, the CDR3 is TGTGCCAGCAGCCTTCAGTATACGCAGTATTTT.

The chain recombines TRBV14 with TRBJ2-3; weak D call: TRBD2 (6 bases). The CDR3 consists of 13 residues. Germline values: CDR1 SGHDN, CDR2 FVKESK. Trimming removed 1 base at V and 10 bases at J, with 12 bases between. This CDR3 reads CASSQGTKEAQYF. The CDR3, as DNA: TGTGCCAGCAGCCAAGGGACTAAAGAGGCGCAGTATTTT. The complete variable domain, with remaining parts taken from reference TRBV14 and TRBJ2-3, reads EAGVTQFPSHSVIEKGQTVTLRCDPISGHDNLYWYRRVMGKEIKFLLHFVKESKQDESGMPNNRFLAERTGGTYSTLKVQPAELEDSGVYFCASSQGTKEAQYFGPGTRLTVL.

This rearrangement joins TRBV5-1 to TRBJ1-1; D is perhaps TRBD1 (5 bases). V was cut by 1 base and J by 3 bases, with 10 bases left in between. CDR1 and CDR2 (germline): SGHRS, YFSETQ. The CDR3 covers 14 residues. The CDR3 protein is CASSLQGGDTEAFF. Here the CDR3 DNA reads TGCGCCAGCAGCTTGCAGGGAGGGGACACTGAAGCTTTCTTT.

The CDR3 DNA sequence: TGTGCCAGCAGCCGGGGAACAGCTCCCTACGTGTATGGCTACACCTTC. This sequence encodes CASSRGTAPYVYGYTF. This chain joins TRBV7-3 and TRBJ1-2; no reliable D call. The CDR3 length is 16 residues. Germline CDR1 SGHTA, CDR2 FQGTGA. Trimming took 5 bases from V and 5 from J, leaving 21 bases between them.

This clone was seen a single time. The V call is TRBV25-1, the J call TRBJ2-2, with TRBD1 identical over 7 bases. Trimming at V came to 8 bases and at J to 1 base, leaving 4 bases not matched to a gene. This CDR3 comprises 14 residues. In germline, CDR1 is MGHDK, CDR2 SYGVNS. CDR3 in amino acids: CASLAGGNTGELFF. Written as DNA, the CDR3 is TGTGCCAGCCTCGCAGGGGGGAACACCGGGGAGCTGTTTTTT.

This clone was seen just once. This chain links TRBV19 with TRBJ2-3, with a tentative D call TRBD1 (7 bases). V lost 3 bases to trimming and J lost 8 bases, with 15 bases between them. CDR1 is LNHDA and CDR2 is SQIVND in the germline V gene (reference sequence). The CDR3 has 14 amino acids. The CDR3 bases are TGTGCCAGTAGTATGAGCCAGGGGGGTGTTACGCAGTATTTT. It yields the protein CASSMSQGGVTQYF.

V usage is TRBV6-4 and J usage is TRBJ2-3; D gene unclear. With 3 bases removed from V and 3 bases from J, the gap between germline ends came to 13 bases. Germline loops: CDR1 MRHNA, CDR2 SNTAGT. The CDR3 is made up of 15 amino acids. The CDR3 nucleotides read TGTGCCAGCAGTGAACAGTCAGCTGGTACAGATACGCAGTATTTT. This codes for CASSEQSAGTDTQYF.

This chain connects TRBV5-4 to TRBJ2-1; 9 bases are shared with TRBD1. CDR3 size: 16 residues. Trimming removed 4 bases from V and 2 bases from J; junction bases left unmatched: 7. Per germline, CDR1 SGHNT and CDR2 YYREEE (reference sequence). CDR3 bases: TGTGCCAGCAGCCACGGACAGGGGACTCCCTACAATGAGCAGTTCTTC. Its translation: CASSHGQGTPYNEQFF.